Sequencing of this TCR beta chain was carried out in a study of cytomegalovirus exposure and HLA in healthy donors. Study-level results: In an earlier analysis, productive rearrangement rates for most beta V segments clustered near 87% or 30%. Association of roughly 17,000 TCR beta sequences with HLA alleles was found at 0.05 false discovery rate in a later analysis. Clonal expansion was found to be greater in HLA-associated TCR beta chains than in equally common others in a later analysis.

PCR primers comprised 60 Vbeta and 13 Jbeta primers. Data came from immunoSEQ multiplex PCR; TCRdb stores just in-frame clones and leaves some out. The data contain 150,000 to 200,000 clones, roughly 79% of them singletons. In regard to this clone: What it binds is unknown. One junction end does not reproduce the germline sequence, and a read error may be involved.

The source of this sequence is a man in his forties or fifties in good health and CMV-seronegative. The specimen sequenced was PBMCs.

DNA of the CDR3: TGTGCCAGCAGCCCGGGTCTAGCGGGGGGAAGGACAGCCAAAAACAGTCAGTACTTC. This translates into CASSPGLAGGRTAKNSQYF. This chain joins TRBV7-9 and TRBJ2-4; 11 nucleotides line up with TRBD2. The CDR3 has 19 amino acids. The germline gives CDR1 SEHNR, CDR2 FQNEAQ (reference sequence).